This TCR beta chain stems from a study of T cell repertoires in ileal Crohn's disease. Notes on this clone: Its antigen remains unidentified.

TCRdb keeps only in-frame clones here, not all; method: immunoSEQ multiplex PCR. The table includes approximately 17,000 clones, roughly 88% detected once. The CDR3 consists of 15 residues. V was pared by 4 bases and J by 4 bases, with 8 bases of the junction left unmatched. In germline, CDR1 is SGHDT, CDR2 YYEEEE. Notes on the study in general: Sorted CD8 T cells held more high-frequency clones than CD4.

Material: ileal tissue. The source of this sequence is an adult with Crohn's disease. This sequence joins TRBV5-6 and TRBJ2-7, with 10 bases matching TRBD1. Here the CDR3 reads CASSASRDRGYEQYF. The CDR3 bases are TGTGCCAGCAGCGCATCCCGGGACAGGGGTTACGAGCAGTACTTC. Full variable domain (outside the CDR3, taken from reference TRBV5-6 and TRBJ2-7): DAGVTQSPTHLIKTRGQQVTLRCSPKSGHDTVSWYQQALGQGPQFIFQYYEEEERQRGNFPDRFSGHQFPNYSSELNVNALLLGDSALYLCASSASRDRGYEQYFGPGTRLTVT.